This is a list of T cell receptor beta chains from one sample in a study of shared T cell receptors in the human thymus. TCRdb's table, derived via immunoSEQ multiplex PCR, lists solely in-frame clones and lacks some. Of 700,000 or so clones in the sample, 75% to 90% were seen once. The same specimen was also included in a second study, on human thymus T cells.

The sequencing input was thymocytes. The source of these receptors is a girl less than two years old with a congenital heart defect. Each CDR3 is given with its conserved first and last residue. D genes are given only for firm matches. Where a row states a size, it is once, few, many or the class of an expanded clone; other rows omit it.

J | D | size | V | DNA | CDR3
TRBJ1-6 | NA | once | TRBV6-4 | TGTGCCAGCACCCAAGGACAAGGGCGCTCCTATAATTCACCCCTCCACTTT | CASTQGQGRSYNSPLHF
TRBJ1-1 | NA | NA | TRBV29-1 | TGCAGGTTTGATATCACAGGAGGGGCGAACACTGAAGCTTTCTTT | CRFDITGGANTEAFF
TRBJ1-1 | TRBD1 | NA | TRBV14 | TGTGCCAGCAGCCAGATGGACAGGGCCACTGAAGCTTTCTTT | CASSQMDRATEAFF
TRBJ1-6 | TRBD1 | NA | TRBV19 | TGTGCCAGTAGTTTAAACCGACAGGGAAGCTCCTATAATTCACCCCTCCACTTT | CASSLNRQGSSYNSPLHF
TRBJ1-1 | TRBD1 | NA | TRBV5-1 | TGCGCCAGCAGCTTGGAATGGGACAGGGGATTCGAGAACACTGAAGCTTTCTTT | CASSLEWDRGFENTEAFF
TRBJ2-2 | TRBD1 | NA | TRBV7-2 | TGTGCCAGCAGCGAACCTCTGATTCGGGACAGGGTCAACACCGGGGAGCTGTTTTTT | CASSEPLIRDRVNTGELFF
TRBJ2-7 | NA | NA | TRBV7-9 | TGTGCCAGCAGCTTAGCGCGTGTACAGGACGGCAGCTCCTACGAGCAGTACTTC | CASSLARVQDGSSYEQYF
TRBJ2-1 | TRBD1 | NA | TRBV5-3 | TGTGCCAGAAGCTCCGGGACAGGGGTGAACTACAATGAGCAGTTCTTC | CARSSGTGVNYNEQFF
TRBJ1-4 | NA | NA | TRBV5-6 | TGTGCCAGCAGCTTGGCAGGAATTAACCACCCCACCCATGAAAAACTGTTTTTT | CASSLAGINHPTHEKLFF
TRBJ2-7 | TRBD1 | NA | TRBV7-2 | TGTGCCAGCAGCTTATCGTCTCGGGACAGGGGTTACGAGCAGTACTTC | CASSLSSRDRGYEQYF
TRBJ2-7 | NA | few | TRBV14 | TGTGCCAGCAGCCAAATCGGGCCCCAATCGGGGTACGAGCAGTACTTC | CASSQIGPQSGYEQYF
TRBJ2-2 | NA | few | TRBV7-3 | TGTGCCAGCAGCCCGGGGGAGCGGACCGGGGAGCTGTTTTTT | CASSPGERTGELFF
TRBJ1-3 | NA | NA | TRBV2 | TGTGCCAGCAGTGAATTTTGTGGGGGGTGCGGGGGATGGAGAAACACCATATATTTT | CASSEFCGGCGGWRNTIYF
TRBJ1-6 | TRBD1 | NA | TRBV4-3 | TGCGCCAGCAGCCAAGATTCGGCGAACAGGGGGAACTCCTATAATTCCCCCCTCCACTTT | CASSQDSANRGNSYNSPLHF
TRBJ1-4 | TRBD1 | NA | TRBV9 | TGTGCCAGCAGCAGCGGGGGGACAGGGGACGAAAAACTGTTTTTT | CASSSGGTGDEKLFF
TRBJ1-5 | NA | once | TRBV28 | TGTGCCAGCAGTTCCCACAGGGTCTCTGAGCCCCAGCATTTT | CASSSHRVSEPQHF
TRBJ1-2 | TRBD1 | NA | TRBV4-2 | TGTGCCAGCAGCCATAGGACAGGGAGCTACACCTTC | CASSHRTGSYTF
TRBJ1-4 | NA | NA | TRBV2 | TGTGCCAGCAGTCAGGGTCTTGGTCCAAGAACTAATGAAAAACTGTTTTTT | CASSQGLGPRTNEKLFF
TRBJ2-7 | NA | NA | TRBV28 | TGTGCCAGCACCCCGAGCCAACAGACCAACTACGAGCAGTACTTC | CASTPSQQTNYEQYF
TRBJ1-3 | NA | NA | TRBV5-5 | TGTGCCAGCATCACCTCAGGGGAAGAAGGAAACACCATATATTTT | CASITSGEEGNTIYF
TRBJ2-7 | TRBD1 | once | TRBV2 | TGTGCCAGCAGTTGGACAGGGGACGAGCAGTACTTC | CASSWTGDEQYF
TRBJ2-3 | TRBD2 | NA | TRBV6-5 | TGTGCCAGCAGTTATGCGAGCGGGGGGGAGGCAGATACGCAGTATTTT | CASSYASGGEADTQYF
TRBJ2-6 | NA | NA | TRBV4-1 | TGCGCCAGCAGCCAAGATGGAGGGTGGTCGGGCTCTGGGGCCAACGTCCTGACTTTC | CASSQDGGWSGSGANVLTF
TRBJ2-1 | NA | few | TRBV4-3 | TGCGCCAGCAGCCATTGGACAGATACTGTATACAATGAGCAGTTCTTC | CASSHWTDTVYNEQFF